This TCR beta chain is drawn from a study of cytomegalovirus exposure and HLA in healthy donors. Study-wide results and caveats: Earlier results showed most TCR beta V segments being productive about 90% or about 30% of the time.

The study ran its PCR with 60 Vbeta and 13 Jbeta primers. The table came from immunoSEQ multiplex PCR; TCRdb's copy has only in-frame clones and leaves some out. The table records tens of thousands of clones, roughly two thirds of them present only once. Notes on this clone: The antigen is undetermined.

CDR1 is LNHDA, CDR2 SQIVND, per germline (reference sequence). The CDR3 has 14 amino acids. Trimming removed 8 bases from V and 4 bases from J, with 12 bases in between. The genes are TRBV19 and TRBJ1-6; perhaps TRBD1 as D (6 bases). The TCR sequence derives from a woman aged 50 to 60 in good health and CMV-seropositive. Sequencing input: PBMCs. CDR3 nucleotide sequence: TGTGCCAGTGGCTTGGGGACATATAATTCACCCCTCCACTTT. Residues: CASGLGTYNSPLHF.